A single sample is the source of the 18 T cell receptor beta chains below, sequenced in a study of blood T cell repertoires in COVID-19. Measured with immunoSEQ multiplex PCR; TCRdb has only the in-frame clones, and not every one. The sample gives about 53,000 clones, more than 60% of which show up once; 15% is in the top ten. The material sequenced was peripheral blood. Receptor source: a human donor with active or convalescent COVID-19. The donor label of this sample is uncertain.

This clone was counted a single time. The rearrangement uses TRBV7-3 and TRBJ2-1; TRBD2 matches at 7 bases. This CDR3 region has 13 residues. CDR1 and CDR2 from the germline V gene are SGHTA and FQGTGA. Trimming took 2 bases from V and 7 from J; bases not matched to a gene: 2. The CDR3 DNA reads TGTGCCAGCAGCTTATTTAGCGGGAATGAGCAGTTCTTC. Amino acid sequence: CASSLFSGNEQFF.

The chain combines TRBV5-1 with TRBJ2-2, with 12 bases identical to TRBD2. The junction had 2 bases not matched to a gene; V was cut back by 5 bases and J by 3 bases. Germline V gene data show CDR1 as SGHRS and CDR2 as YFSETQ. The CDR3 covers 15 residues. The DNA of the CDR3 is TGCGCCAGCAGGCTAGCGGGAGGGGACACCGGGGAGCTGTTTTTT. Translated, it gives CASRLAGGDTGELFF.

This clone showed up just once. V usage is TRBV7-6 and J usage is TRBJ2-1; 14 nucleotides match TRBD2. The CDR3 is made up of 18 amino acids. J lost 5 bases, V lost 2 bases, and 8 bases had no gene match. The germline gives CDR1 SGHVS, CDR2 FNYEAQ. CDR3 bases: TGTGCCAGCAGCTTAACCCCAGGGACTAGCGGGAGTCACAATGAGCAGTTCTTC. Translated, it gives CASSLTPGTSGSHNEQFF.

In its sample, this clone was seen a few times. V usage is TRBV6-5 and J usage is TRBJ1-5; no reliable D call. The germline gives CDR1 MNHEY, CDR2 SVGAGI. Between the trimmed V and J ends, which lost 6 bases and 1 base, there was a span of 10 bases. This CDR3 is 14 amino acids long. This CDR3 is CASRSHRSNQPQHF. The CDR3 bases are TGTGCCAGCAGAAGCCACCGGAGCAATCAGCCCCAGCATTTT.

As DNA, the CDR3 is TGTGCCAGCAGCTCGGGACTAGCGGGATTCACCGGGGAGCTGTTTTTT. Its translation: CASSSGLAGFTGELFF. This rearrangement joins TRBV5-4 to TRBJ2-2; TRBD2 aligns across 13 bases. J lost 4 bases, V lost 3 bases, and 3 bases had no gene match. CDR1 is SGHNT and CDR2 is YYREEE in the germline V gene (reference sequence). The CDR3 length is 16 residues.

The chain carries TRBV5-8 and TRBJ1-3; D gene unclear. Germline loops: CDR1 SGHTS, CDR2 YDEGEE. The CDR3 is 13 residues long. V lost 4 bases to trimming and J lost 6 bases, with 11 bases between them. CDR3 in amino acids: CASSPTYLNTIYF. CDR3 bases: TGTGCCAGCAGCCCCACTTACCTAAACACCATATATTTT.

This clone was counted a few times. CDR3 protein: CASSPSGTANYGYTF. The CDR3 bases are TGTGCCAGCAGCCCTTCCGGGACAGCAAACTATGGCTACACCTTC. This chain uses TRBV5-4 with TRBJ1-2, with 7 nucleotides matching TRBD1. Germline V CDR1 and CDR2: SGHNT, YYREEE (reference sequence). J lost 2 bases, V lost 4 bases, and 8 bases had no gene match. This CDR3 has 15 residues.

The chain uses TRBV2 and TRBJ2-5, with TRBD1 matching over 11 bases. Germline loops: CDR1 SNHLY, CDR2 FYNNEI. V lost 5 bases, J lost 7 bases, and 9 bases stayed unmatched. The CDR3 contains 15 residues. The CDR3 DNA sequence: TGTGCCAGCAGTCCACGGACAGGGGGCCGGGGGACCCAGTACTTC. The encoded protein is CASSPRTGGRGTQYF.

V and J are TRBV7-3 and TRBJ1-1; no reliable D call. The CDR3 is 13 residues long. Per germline, CDR1 SGHTA and CDR2 FQGTGA. Deletions cut 5 bases from V and 3 bases from J, with 10 bases between. The CDR3: CASSPRPYTEAFF. In nucleotides, the CDR3 is TGTGCCAGCAGCCCGCGTCCCTACACTGAAGCTTTCTTT. Based on the CDR3 plus reference TRBV7-3 and TRBJ1-1, the full variable domain is GAGVSQTPSNKVTEKGKYVELRCDPISGHTALYWYRQSLGQGPEFLIYFQGTGAADDSGLPNDRFFAVRPEGSVSTLKIQRTERGDSAVYLCASSPRPYTEAFFGQGTRLTVV.

This chain connects TRBV19 to TRBJ2-1; D remains unclear. CDR3 length: 14 amino acids. Per germline, CDR1 LNHDA and CDR2 SQIVND (reference sequence). Trimming stripped 3 bases from V and 5 bases from J, with 11 bases between. This CDR3 is CASSISSSNNEQFF. Written as DNA, the CDR3 is TGTGCCAGTAGTATTTCTTCCAGTAACAATGAGCAGTTCTTC.

This clone showed up just once. V usage is TRBV19 and J usage is TRBJ2-2; 12 positions match TRBD2. CDR3 length: 17 amino acids. V was clipped by 6 bases and J by 7 bases; unmatched bases: 12. The germline gives CDR1 LNHDA, CDR2 SQIVND (reference sequence). The CDR3, as DNA: TGTGCCAGTAGCCTTGTCCGACTAGCGGGAGAAGGCGGGGAGCTGTTTTTT. Its protein is CASSLVRLAGEGGELFF.

The chain carries TRBV9 and TRBJ2-5, with 8 bases identical to TRBD2. The CDR3 consists of 14 residues. Per the germline V gene, CDR1 is SGDLS and CDR2 is YYNGEE. J lost 6 bases, V lost 4 bases, and 8 bases had no gene match. CDR3 residues: CASSLSGTLKTQYF. The CDR3 nucleotides read TGTGCCAGCAGCCTTAGCGGGACTTTGAAGACCCAGTACTTC.

The V and J genes are TRBV19 and TRBJ2-7; 7 bases match TRBD1. Trimming cost V 3 bases and J 2 bases; bases outside gene matches: 4. The CDR3 contains 14 residues. Germline lookup yields CDR1 LNHDA and CDR2 SQIVND (reference sequence). The CDR3 sequence: CASSIRTGAYEQYF. In DNA form, the CDR3 reads TGTGCCAGTAGTATTCGGACAGGTGCCTACGAGCAGTACTTC.

This chain links TRBV5-1 with TRBJ2-7; 9 bases match TRBD2. This CDR3 has 14 residues. The germline gives CDR1 SGHRS, CDR2 YFSETQ. V lost 7 bases and J lost 7; bases outside the gene matches: 12. This chain's CDR3 is CASGPGLARLEQYF. DNA of the CDR3: TGCGCCAGCGGGCCGGGACTAGCTAGGTTGGAGCAGTACTTC.

The genes are TRBV11-3 and TRBJ2-1; TRBD1 aligns across 9 bases. V shed 5 bases, J shed 8 bases, and the junction held 10 bases outside the gene matches. The germline CDR1 and CDR2 sequences are SGHNT and YENEEA. This CDR3 has 15 amino acids. CDR3 DNA sequence: TGTGCCAGCAGCCATGGACAGGGGATTTCAGATGAGCAGTTCTTC. Protein: CASSHGQGISDEQFF. Drawing the rest from reference TRBV11-3 and TRBJ2-1, the complete variable domain is EAGVVQSPRYKIIEKKQPVAFWCNPISGHNTLYWYLQNLGQGPELLIRYENEEAVDDSQLPKDRFSAERLKGVDSTLKIQPAELGDSAVYLCASSHGQGISDEQFFGPGTRLTVL.

In this sample, this clone turned up once. The chain employs TRBV29-1 and TRBJ2-1; TRBD2 matches 10 bases. From germline, CDR1 is SQVTM and CDR2 ANQGSEA. V lost 6 bases and J lost 0; bases outside the gene matches: 5. The CDR3 consists of 15 residues. Here the CDR3 reads CSVPASGSSYNEQFF. The CDR3 DNA follows: TGCAGCGTCCCCGCTAGCGGGAGCTCCTACAATGAGCAGTTCTTC.

The V and J genes are TRBV7-2 and TRBJ2-7; D possibly corresponds to TRBD2 (5 bases). The ends were cut back, 5 bases at V and 2 bases at J, with 16 bases in the middle. Germline V gene lookup returns CDR1 SGHTA and CDR2 FQGNSA. The CDR3 covers 15 residues. The CDR3 region is CASSLLQTTTYEQYF. The CDR3 DNA reads as TGTGCCAGCAGCCTCCTCCAGACTACCACCTACGAGCAGTACTTC.

The V and J genes are TRBV28 and TRBJ1-2, with a possible D match to TRBD1 (5 bases). The CDR3 is 14 residues long. Trimming took off 1 base at V and 0 bases at J, with 6 bases between the two ends. Germline V lookup: CDR1 MDHEN, CDR2 SYDVKM. CDR3 coding DNA: TGTGCCAGCAGTTTATCGGGGGCTAACTATGGCTACACCTTC. It codes for CASSLSGANYGYTF.